This T cell receptor beta chain was recovered during a study of shared clonotypes between healthy human individuals. The study, taken as a whole, reports: Non-shared clonotypes displayed generation probabilities falling below those of clonotypes present in all four donors.

Per germline, CDR1 SQVTM and CDR2 ANQGSEA. V lost 4 bases and J 2 bases, leaving 12 bases between the germline ends. The CDR3 is 13 residues long. Measured with immunoSEQ multiplex PCR; TCRdb has only the in-frame clones, and not every one. Of fewer than 1 million clones listed, about 97% are singletons. This clone came up once. Its antigen remains unidentified. CD8 cells regarded as naive lacked CD45RO, were positively chosen for CCR7, and omitted terminally differentiated effector memory CD45RA+ cells. The receptor comes from a man aged 30 to 39 in good health. Sequencing was done on a sample of naive CD8+ T cells sorted from blood. This sequence joins TRBV29-1 and TRBJ2-7; D is unresolved. The CDR3 DNA reads TGCAGCGTTGTCGGAGCCGGAACCTACGAGCAGTACTTC. Translated: CSVVGAGTYEQYF.